One TCR beta chain is described in this entry. The target antigen is unknown. Germline and junction disagree at one end, which may indicate a read error. This entry comes from a study of shared clonotypes between healthy human individuals. Naive CD8 populations comprised CD45RO-negative cells positively selected for CCR7, excluding terminally differentiated effector memory CD45RA+ cells. Study outcomes and limitations: Sharing across four donors was highest in naive CD4 (about 5%) and lowest in memory CD8 (approximately 0.4%). Clonotypes shared by all four sorted-subset donors had higher generation probabilities than non-shared clonotypes. Among donors, sharing of clonotypes was expected to be affected by sequencing depth.

Running of the assay took place at deep level. Clones were read by immunoSEQ multiplex PCR, and TCRdb kept only the in-frame ones, dropping some. This sample carries 1.5 million to 2.5 million clones, approximately 94% of them seen once, and the ten largest clones take less than 1.5%. The sequence derives from a man in his late teens or twenties in good health. Sequenced sample: naive CD8+ T cells sorted from blood.

In DNA form, the CDR3 reads TGTGCCAGCAGCTTGGGCAGAATTGGGTACGAGGCCTTC. It yields the protein CASSLGRIGYEAF. The chain links TRBV5-6 to TRBJ1-1; D call uncertain. This CDR3 has 13 amino acids. Germline V lookup: CDR1 SGHDT, CDR2 YYEEEE.